These 14 T cell receptor beta chains came from one sample sequenced in a study of T cells in Graves' hyperthyroidism and ophthalmopathy. RNA transcripts provided the source from which TCR beta CDR3 regions were amplified. In the first-round RT-PCR of the TCR CDR3, the HTBI primer set was used. MiXCR was run by TCRdb on the multiplex PCR reads, yielding one entry per CDR3 protein. The table lists 300,000 to 450,000 distinct CDR3 sequences, approximately 15% of them singletons. The sample comprised blood. The receptors come from a young woman with Graves' ophthalmopathy.

This clonotype has at least ten counts. The chain couples TRBV11-3 to TRBJ1-6; 7 bases are a match to TRBD1. V shed 3 bases and J 7 bases; nucleotides not matched to a gene: 6. In germline, CDR1 is SGHNT, CDR2 YENEEA. The CDR3 spans 15 residues. The CDR3, as DNA: TGTGCCAGCAGCTTTACGACAGGGAGGAATTCACCCCTCCACTTT. Protein product: CASSFTTGRNSPLHF. Complete variable domain (other parts from reference TRBV11-3 and TRBJ1-6): EAGVVQSPRYKIIEKKQPVAFWCNPISGHNTLYWYLQNLGQGPELLIRYENEEAVDDSQLPKDRFSAERLKGVDSTLKIQPAELGDSAVYLCASSFTTGRNSPLHFGNGTRLTVT.

Ten or more counts support this clonotype. V gene TRBV20-1 combines with J gene TRBJ1-5; tentative D call: TRBD1 (5 bases). CDR3 length: 16 residues. The V end was cut by 0 bases, the J end by 3 bases, with 15 bases between. Germline V CDR1 and CDR2: DFQATT, SNEGSKA (reference sequence). The CDR3 sequence: CSARDLRQPHNQPQHF. The CDR3, as DNA: TGCAGTGCTAGAGATCTCAGACAGCCTCACAATCAGCCCCAGCATTTT.

The sample holds many counts of this clonotype. The chain combines TRBV28 with TRBJ1-4; D remains ambiguous. The CDR3 runs 14 residues. Trimming pared 6 bases from V and 7 bases from J, leaving 15 bases between. From germline, CDR1 is MDHEN and CDR2 SYDVKM. CDR3 in DNA: TGTGCCAGCAGAGAGGGAACCGGGCTTGAAAAACTGTTTTTT. Translating gives CASREGTGLEKLFF. The whole variable domain, filled in from reference TRBV28 and TRBJ1-4, reads DVKVTQSSRYLVKRTGEKVFLECVQDMDHENMFWYRQDPGLGLRLIYFSYDVKMKEKGDIPEGYSVSREKKERFSLILESASTNQTSMYLCASREGTGLEKLFFGSGTQLSVL.

In this sample, this clonotype turned up many times. This sequence joins TRBV9 and TRBJ2-5, with 10 bases identical to TRBD2. Germline assignment: CDR1 SGDLS and CDR2 YYNGEE. J was trimmed by 4 bases and V by 4 bases; bases with no gene match: 4. The CDR3 has 14 amino acids. As DNA, the CDR3 is TGTGCCAGCAGCTCCGGGACTAGCGCAGAGACCCAGTACTTC. Encoded protein: CASSSGTSAETQYF.

This clonotype was detected ten times or more. The rearrangement uses TRBV20-1 and TRBJ1-3; D is ambiguous. There are 15 residues in the CDR3. CDR1 DFQATT and CDR2 SNEGSKA come from the germline V gene (reference sequence). Trimming removed 0 bases at V and 0 bases at J, with 9 bases between. Written as DNA, the CDR3 is TGCAGTGCTAGAGACGATGTAGGCTCTGGAAACACCATATATTTT. Translated, it gives CSARDDVGSGNTIYF.

This clonotype was counted ten times or more. The chain employs TRBV6-2 or TRBV6-3 and TRBJ2-5; 9 bases are shared with TRBD2. The V gene's germline CDR1 is MNHEY and CDR2 SVGEGT. The CDR3 totals 17 residues. Trimming took 5 bases from V and 0 from J; bases not matched to a gene: 10. The CDR3 here is CASSPLEREEDQETQYF. The CDR3 nucleotides are TGTGCCAGCAGTCCCCTGGAGCGGGAGGAAGACCAAGAGACCCAGTACTTC.

The chain couples TRBV11-3 to TRBJ2-7; TRBD2 agrees at 11 bases. Per germline, CDR1 SGHNT and CDR2 YENEEA. Germline trimming cut 1 base from V and 4 bases from J; bases unmatched to any gene: 9. This CDR3 has 17 amino acids. Written as DNA, the CDR3 is TGTGCCAGCAGCTTAGCGGAATCTAGCGGGGGGCAGTACGAGCAGTACTTC. Its translation: CASSLAESSGGQYEQYF.

This clonotype was seen at least ten times. This chain joins TRBV6-1 and TRBJ2-7; 10 bases match TRBD1. CDR1 and CDR2 (germline): MNHNS, SASEGT. The V gene end was trimmed by 4 bases and the J gene end by 5 bases; junction bases not matched to a gene: 8. This CDR3 spans 15 amino acids. CDR3 in DNA: TGTGCCAGCAGTGTAACCGGGACAGGGGAACACGAGCAGTACTTC. Translation gives CASSVTGTGEHEQYF.

This clonotype was counted ten times or more. J is TRBJ1-4 and V is TRBV2; D is uncertain. V was pared by 3 bases and J by 4 bases, with 9 bases between. The CDR3 extends over 14 amino acids. CDR1 SNHLY and CDR2 FYNNEI come from the germline V gene. In nucleotides, the CDR3 is TGTGCCAGCAGTGATTCGGCAGTTAATGAAAAACTGTTTTTT. Amino acid sequence: CASSDSAVNEKLFF.

In its sample, this clonotype was seen many times. The V and J genes are TRBV7-2 and TRBJ2-2; no firm D call. The CDR3 consists of 13 residues. V was cut by 6 bases and J by 1 base, with 6 bases left in between. Looked up from germline, CDR1 is SGHTA and CDR2 is FQGNSA. The CDR3 sequence: CASRRQNTGELFF. In DNA, the CDR3 is TGTGCCAGCAGAAGGCAGAACACCGGGGAGCTGTTTTTT.

This clonotype was recorded at least ten times. The chain couples TRBV3-1 to TRBJ1-6, with D uncertain. From germline, CDR1 is LGHDT and CDR2 YNNKEL (reference sequence). Trimming left V 3 bases short and J 7 bases short, with 7 bases between. The length of the CDR3 is 13 residues. The CDR3 loop is CASSQGWNSPLHF. The CDR3 DNA reads TGTGCCAGCAGCCAGGGGTGGAATTCACCCCTCCACTTT.

This clonotype occurred many times. This chain connects TRBV30 to TRBJ1-2, with no clear D. The V end was cut by 1 base, the J end by 0 bases, with 9 bases between. The germline gives CDR1 GTSNPN, CDR2 SVGIG (reference sequence). The CDR3 extends over 14 amino acids. As DNA, the CDR3 is TGTGCCTGGAGTGCATCAGTATCTAACTATGGCTACACCTTC. Its protein is CAWSASVSNYGYTF.

Ten or more counts support this clonotype. CDR3 protein: CASSQDLGQGVRGYTF. The CDR3 DNA reads as TGCGCCAGCAGCCAAGATTTAGGACAGGGGGTAAGGGGCTACACCTTC. The chain has TRBV4-1 and TRBJ1-2, with 10 bases lining up with TRBD1. Germline V gene data show CDR1 as MGHRA and CDR2 as YSYEKL. The V and J ends lost 0 bases and 8 bases, in that order; junction bases with no gene match: 9. The CDR3 runs 16 residues.

In its sample, this clonotype was seen many times. CDR3 bases: TGCAGTGCTTTCAGCATGAACACTGAAGCTTTCTTT. It encodes CSAFSMNTEAFF. The gene calls are TRBV20-1 and TRBJ1-1; D gene uncertain. V was pared by 5 bases and J by 0 bases, with 7 bases between. The CDR3 contains 12 residues. CDR1 is DFQATT, CDR2 SNEGSKA, per germline (reference sequence).